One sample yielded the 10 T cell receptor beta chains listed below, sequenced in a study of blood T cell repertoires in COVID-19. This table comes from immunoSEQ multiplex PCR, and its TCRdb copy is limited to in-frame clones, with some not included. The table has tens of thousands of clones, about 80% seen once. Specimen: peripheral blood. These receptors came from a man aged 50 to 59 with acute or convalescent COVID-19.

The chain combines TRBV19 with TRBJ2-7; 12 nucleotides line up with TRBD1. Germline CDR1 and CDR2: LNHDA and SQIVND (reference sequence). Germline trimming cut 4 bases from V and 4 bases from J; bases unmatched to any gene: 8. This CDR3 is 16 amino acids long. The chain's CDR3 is CASSTPPGQGAYEQYF. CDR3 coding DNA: TGTGCCAGTAGTACACCTCCGGGACAGGGGGCATACGAGCAGTACTTC.

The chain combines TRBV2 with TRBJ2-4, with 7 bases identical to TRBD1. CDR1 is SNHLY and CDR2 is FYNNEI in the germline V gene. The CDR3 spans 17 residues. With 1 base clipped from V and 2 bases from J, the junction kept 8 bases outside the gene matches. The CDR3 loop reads CASSEGWPGGTKNIQYF. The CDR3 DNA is TGTGCCAGCAGTGAAGGCTGGCCAGGGGGAACCAAAAACATTCAGTACTTC.

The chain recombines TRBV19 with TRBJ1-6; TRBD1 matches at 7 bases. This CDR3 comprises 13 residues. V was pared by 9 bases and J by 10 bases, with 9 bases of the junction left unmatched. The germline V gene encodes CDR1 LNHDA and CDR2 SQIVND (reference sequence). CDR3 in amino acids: CASQQGIQSPLHF. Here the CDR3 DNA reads TGTGCCAGCCAACAGGGGATCCAATCACCCCTCCACTTT.

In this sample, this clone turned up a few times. The CDR3 protein is CASSLQGAENSPLHF. The CDR3 region has the DNA TGTGCCAGCAGCTTACAGGGGGCAGAAAATTCACCCCTCCACTTT. The chain is built from TRBV7-8 and TRBJ1-6; 8 bases line up with TRBD1. With 2 bases clipped from V and 7 bases from J, the junction kept 4 bases outside the gene matches. Germline V gives CDR1 SGHVS, CDR2 FQNEAQ. The length of the CDR3 is 15 residues.

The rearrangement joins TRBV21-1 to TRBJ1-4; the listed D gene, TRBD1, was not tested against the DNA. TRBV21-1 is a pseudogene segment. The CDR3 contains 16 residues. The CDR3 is CASSRTGPAGGEKLFF. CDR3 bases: TGTGCCAGCAGCAGGACAGGGCCTGCAGGTGGTGAAAAACTGTTTTTT.

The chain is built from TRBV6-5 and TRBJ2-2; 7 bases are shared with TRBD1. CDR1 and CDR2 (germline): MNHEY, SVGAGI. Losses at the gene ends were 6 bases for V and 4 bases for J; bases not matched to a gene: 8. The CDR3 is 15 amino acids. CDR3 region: CASRKGQMGTGELFF. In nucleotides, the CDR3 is TGTGCCAGCAGAAAGGGACAGATGGGCACCGGGGAGCTGTTTTTT.

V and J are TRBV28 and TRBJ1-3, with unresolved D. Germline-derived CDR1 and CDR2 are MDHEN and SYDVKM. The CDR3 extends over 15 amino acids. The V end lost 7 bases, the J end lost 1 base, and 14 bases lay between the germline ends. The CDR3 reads CASITPSGSGNTIYF. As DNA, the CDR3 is TGTGCCAGCATCACTCCCAGCGGTTCTGGAAACACCATATATTTT.

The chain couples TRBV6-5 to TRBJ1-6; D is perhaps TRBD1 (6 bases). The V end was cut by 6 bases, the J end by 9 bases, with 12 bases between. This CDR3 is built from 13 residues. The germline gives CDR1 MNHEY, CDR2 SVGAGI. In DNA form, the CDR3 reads TGTGCCAGCAGAAGGACAGTCGGTTCACCCCTCCACTTT. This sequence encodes CASRRTVGSPLHF.

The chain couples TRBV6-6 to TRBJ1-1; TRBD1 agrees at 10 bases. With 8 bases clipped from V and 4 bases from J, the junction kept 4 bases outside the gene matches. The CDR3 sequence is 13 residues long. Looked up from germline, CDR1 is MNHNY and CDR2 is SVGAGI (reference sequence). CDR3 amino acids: CASFRDRGTEAFF. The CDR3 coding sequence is TGTGCCAGCTTCAGGGACAGGGGCACTGAAGCTTTCTTT.

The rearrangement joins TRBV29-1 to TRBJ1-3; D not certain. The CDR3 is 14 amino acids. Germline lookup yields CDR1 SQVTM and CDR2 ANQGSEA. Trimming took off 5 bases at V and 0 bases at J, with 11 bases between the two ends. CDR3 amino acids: CSVSPLSSGNTIYF. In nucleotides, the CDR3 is TGCAGCGTTTCCCCCCTGAGCTCTGGAAACACCATATATTTT.